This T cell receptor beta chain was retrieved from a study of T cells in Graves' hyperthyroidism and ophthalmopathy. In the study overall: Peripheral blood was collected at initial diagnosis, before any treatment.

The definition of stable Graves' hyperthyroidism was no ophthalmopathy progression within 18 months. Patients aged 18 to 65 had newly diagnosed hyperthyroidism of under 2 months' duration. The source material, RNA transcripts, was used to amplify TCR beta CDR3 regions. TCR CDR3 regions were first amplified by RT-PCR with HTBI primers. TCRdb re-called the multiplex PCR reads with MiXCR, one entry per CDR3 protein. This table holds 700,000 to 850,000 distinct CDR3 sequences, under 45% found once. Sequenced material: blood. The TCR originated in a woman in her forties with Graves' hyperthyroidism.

The CDR3 DNA is TGCGCCAGCAGCCCTAGATCGAACACCGGGGAGCTGTTTTTT. Translating gives CASSPRSNTGELFF. The chain links TRBV5-1 to TRBJ2-2; unclear D gene. Germline loops: CDR1 SGHRS, CDR2 YFSETQ. V lost 4 bases, J lost 0 bases, and 7 bases lay in between. CDR3 length equals 14 residues.